One TCR beta chain is described in this entry. Its antigen is currently unknown. Donors in the study were healthy people who gave bone marrow. The CDR3 length is 14 residues. The V gene lost 6 bases and the J gene lost 0 bases, with 12 bases spanning the gap. Germline V CDR1 and CDR2: MNHEY, SMNVEV (reference sequence). This sample was included in a study of cytomegalovirus exposure and HLA in healthy donors. The wider study: Approximately 190 million T cells yielded 117 million unique TCR beta sequences in earlier analysis.

In the PCR, 60 Vbeta and 13 Jbeta primers were used. Assay used: immunoSEQ multiplex PCR; TCRdb lists only in-frame clones, some missing. The table has approximately 190,000 clones, 70% to 80% seen once. Study-wide points: Highest at DRB1 and lowest at HLA-C, TCR association rates differed among HLA loci in a later analysis. Looking again later, the authors saw that most CMV-associated TCR beta chains seemed HLA-restricted.

The chain uses TRBV27 and TRBJ2-7; possibly TRBD1 for D (6 bases). The clonotype comes from a woman aged 30 to 39 in good health and CMV-seropositive. The specimen sequenced was PBMCs. CDR3 nucleotide sequence: TGTGCCAGCAGCCCGGACAGTCCCTCCTACGAGCAGTACTTC. This sequence encodes CASSPDSPSYEQYF.